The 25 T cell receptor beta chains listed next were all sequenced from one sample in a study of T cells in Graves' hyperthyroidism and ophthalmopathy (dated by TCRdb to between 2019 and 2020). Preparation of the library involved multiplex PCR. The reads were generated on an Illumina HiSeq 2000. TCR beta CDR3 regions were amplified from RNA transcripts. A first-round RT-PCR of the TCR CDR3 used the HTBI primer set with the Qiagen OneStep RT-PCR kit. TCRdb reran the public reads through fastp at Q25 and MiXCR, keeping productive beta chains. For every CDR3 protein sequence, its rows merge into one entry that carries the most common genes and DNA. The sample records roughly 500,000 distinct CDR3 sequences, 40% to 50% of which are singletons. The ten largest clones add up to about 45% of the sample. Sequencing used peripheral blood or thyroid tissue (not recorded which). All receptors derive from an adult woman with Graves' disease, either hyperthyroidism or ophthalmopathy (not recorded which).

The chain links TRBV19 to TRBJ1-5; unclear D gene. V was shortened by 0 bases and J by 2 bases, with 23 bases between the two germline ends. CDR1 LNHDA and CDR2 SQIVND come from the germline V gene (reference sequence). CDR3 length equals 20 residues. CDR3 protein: CASSIDAGQDTGIRNQPQHF. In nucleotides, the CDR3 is TGTGCCAGTAGTATAGACGCCGGGCAAGACACCGGGATCCGCAATCAGCCCCAGCATTTT.

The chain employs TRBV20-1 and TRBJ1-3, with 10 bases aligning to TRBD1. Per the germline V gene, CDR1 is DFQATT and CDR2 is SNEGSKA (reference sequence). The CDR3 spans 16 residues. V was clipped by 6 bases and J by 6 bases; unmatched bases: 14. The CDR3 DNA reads TGCAGTGCAAAACCAGGTTCGGGACAGGGGACAAACACCATATATTTT. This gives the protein CSAKPGSGQGTNTIYF.

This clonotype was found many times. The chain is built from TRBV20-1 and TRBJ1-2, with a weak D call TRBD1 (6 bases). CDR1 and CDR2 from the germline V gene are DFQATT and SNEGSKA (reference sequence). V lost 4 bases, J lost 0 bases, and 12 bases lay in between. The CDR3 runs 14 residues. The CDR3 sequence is CSAIGGGPNYGYTF. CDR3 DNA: TGCAGTGCTATCGGCGGGGGGCCTAACTATGGCTACACCTTC.

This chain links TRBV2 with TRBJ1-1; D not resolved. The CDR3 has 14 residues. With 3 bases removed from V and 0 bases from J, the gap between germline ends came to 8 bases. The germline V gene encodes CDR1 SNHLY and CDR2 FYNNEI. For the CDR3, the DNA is TGTGCCAGCAGTGACCACGGATTGAACACTGAAGCTTTCTTT. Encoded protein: CASSDHGLNTEAFF.

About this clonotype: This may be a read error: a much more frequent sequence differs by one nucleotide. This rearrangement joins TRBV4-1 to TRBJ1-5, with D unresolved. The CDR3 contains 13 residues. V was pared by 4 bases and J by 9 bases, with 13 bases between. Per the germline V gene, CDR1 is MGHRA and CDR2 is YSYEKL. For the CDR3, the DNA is TGCGCCAGCAGCCTAGTGAGGCACAGGCCCCAGCATTTT. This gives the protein CASSLVRHRPQHF.

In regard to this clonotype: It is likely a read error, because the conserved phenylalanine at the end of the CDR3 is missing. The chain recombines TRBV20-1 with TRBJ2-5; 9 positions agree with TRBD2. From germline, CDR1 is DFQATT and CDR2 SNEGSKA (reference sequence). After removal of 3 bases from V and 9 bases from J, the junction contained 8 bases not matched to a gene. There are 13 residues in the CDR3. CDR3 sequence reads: CSAREGEREAQYL. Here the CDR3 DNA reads TGCAGTGCTAGGGAAGGGGAGCGGGAGGCCCAGTACCTC.

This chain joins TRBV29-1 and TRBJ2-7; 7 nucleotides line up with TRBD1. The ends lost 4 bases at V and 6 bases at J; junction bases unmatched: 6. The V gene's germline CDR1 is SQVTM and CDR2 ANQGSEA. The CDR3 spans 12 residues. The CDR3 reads CSVVGGEREQYF. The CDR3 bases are TGCAGCGTTGTAGGGGGCGAACGCGAGCAGTACTTC.

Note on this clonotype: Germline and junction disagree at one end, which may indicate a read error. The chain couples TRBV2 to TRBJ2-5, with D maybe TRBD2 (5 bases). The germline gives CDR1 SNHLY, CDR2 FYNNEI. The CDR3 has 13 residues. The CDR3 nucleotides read TGTGCCACCAGTGGGAGCGGCTCAGAGACCCAGTACTTC. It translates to CATSGSGSETQYF.

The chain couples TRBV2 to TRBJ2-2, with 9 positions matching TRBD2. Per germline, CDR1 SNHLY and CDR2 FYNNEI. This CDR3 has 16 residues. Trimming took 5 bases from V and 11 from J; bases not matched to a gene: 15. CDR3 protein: CASSYSGRGAGYELFF. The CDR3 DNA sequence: TGTGCCAGCAGTTATAGCGGGAGAGGGGCGGGCTACGAGCTGTTTTTT.

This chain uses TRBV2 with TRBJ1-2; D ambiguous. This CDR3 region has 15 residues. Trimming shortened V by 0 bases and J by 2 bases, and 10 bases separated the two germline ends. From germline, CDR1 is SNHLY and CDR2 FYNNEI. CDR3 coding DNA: TGTGCCAGCAGTGAAGCGAGTCAGACGAACTATGGCTACACCTTC. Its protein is CASSEASQTNYGYTF.

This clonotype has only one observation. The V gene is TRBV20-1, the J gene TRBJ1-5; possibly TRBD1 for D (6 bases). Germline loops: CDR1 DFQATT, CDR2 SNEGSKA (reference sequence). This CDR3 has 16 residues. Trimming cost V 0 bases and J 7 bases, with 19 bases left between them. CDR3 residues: CSARDPRTEVLQPQHF. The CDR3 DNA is TGCAGTGCTAGAGATCCCCGGACAGAGGTTTTACAGCCCCAGCATTTT.

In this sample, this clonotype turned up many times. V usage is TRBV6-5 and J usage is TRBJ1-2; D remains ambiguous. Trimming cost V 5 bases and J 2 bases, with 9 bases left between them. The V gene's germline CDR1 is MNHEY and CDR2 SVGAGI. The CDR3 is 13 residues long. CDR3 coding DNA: TGTGCCAGCAGTCTCAACCTAAACTATGGCTACACCTTC. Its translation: CASSLNLNYGYTF.

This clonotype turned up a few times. For the CDR3, the DNA is TGTGCCAGCATCCCAGGGGGCCCAAGCTCCTACGAGCAGTACTTC. Residues: CASIPGGPSSYEQYF. The rearrangement links TRBV7-9 to TRBJ2-7; TRBD1 aligns across 8 bases. Germline V gene sequence: CDR1 SEHNR, CDR2 FQNEAQ (reference sequence). V shed 7 bases and J 0 bases; nucleotides not matched to a gene: 8. This CDR3 has 15 residues.

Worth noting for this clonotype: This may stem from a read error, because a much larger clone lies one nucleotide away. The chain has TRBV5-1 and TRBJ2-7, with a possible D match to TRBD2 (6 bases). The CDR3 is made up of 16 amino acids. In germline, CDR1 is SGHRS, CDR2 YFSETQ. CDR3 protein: CASGLDAREASYEQYF. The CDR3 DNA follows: TGCGCCAGCGGCTTGGACGCGCGGGAAGCTTCCTACGAGCAGTACTTC.

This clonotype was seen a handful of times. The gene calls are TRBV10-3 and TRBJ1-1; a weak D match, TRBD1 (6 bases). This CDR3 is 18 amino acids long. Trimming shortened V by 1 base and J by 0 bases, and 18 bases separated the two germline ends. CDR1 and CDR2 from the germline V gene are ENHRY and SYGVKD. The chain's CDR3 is CAISELWAGDPMNTEAFF. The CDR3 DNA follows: TGTGCCATCAGTGAGTTGTGGGCAGGGGACCCCATGAACACTGAAGCTTTCTTT.

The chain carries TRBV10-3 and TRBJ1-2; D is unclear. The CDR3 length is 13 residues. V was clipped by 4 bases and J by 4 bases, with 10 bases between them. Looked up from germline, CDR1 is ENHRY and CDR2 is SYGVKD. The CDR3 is CAISAEESYGYTF. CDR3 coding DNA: TGTGCCATCAGTGCTGAGGAAAGCTATGGCTACACCTTC.

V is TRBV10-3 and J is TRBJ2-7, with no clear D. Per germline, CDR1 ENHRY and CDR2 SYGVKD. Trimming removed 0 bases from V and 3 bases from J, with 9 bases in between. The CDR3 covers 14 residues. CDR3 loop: CAISESSANYEQYF. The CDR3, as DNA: TGTGCCATCAGTGAGTCAAGCGCGAACTACGAGCAGTACTTC.

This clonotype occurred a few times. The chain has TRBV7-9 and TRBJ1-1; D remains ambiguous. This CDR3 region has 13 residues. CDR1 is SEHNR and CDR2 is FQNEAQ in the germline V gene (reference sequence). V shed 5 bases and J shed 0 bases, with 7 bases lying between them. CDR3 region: CASSGPLNTEAFF. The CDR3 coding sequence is TGTGCCAGCAGCGGACCCCTGAACACTGAAGCTTTCTTT.

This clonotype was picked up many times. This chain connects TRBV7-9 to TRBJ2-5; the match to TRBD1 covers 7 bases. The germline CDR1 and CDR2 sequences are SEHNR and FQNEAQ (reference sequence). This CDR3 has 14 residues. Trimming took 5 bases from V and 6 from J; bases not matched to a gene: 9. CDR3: CASSPKGGVQTQYF. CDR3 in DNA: TGTGCCAGCAGCCCGAAAGGGGGCGTGCAGACCCAGTACTTC.

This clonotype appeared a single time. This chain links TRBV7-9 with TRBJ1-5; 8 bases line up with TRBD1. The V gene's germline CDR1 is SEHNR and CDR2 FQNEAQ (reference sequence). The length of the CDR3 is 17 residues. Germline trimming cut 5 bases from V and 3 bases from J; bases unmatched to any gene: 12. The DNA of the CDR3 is TGTGCCAGCAGCGGCAGTAGGGCAGGGGGCACCAATCAGCCCCAGCATTTT. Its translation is CASSGSRAGGTNQPQHF.

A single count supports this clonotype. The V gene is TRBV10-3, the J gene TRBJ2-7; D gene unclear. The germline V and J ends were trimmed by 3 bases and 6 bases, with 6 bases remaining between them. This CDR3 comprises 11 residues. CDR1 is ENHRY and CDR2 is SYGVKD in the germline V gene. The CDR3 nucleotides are TGTGCCATCAGTGAAATCTCCGAGCAGTACTTC. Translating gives CAISEISEQYF.

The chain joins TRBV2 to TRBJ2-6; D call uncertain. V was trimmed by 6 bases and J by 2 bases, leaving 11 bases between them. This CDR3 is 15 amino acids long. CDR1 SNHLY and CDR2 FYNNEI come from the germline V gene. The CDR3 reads CASSQKWTGANVLTF. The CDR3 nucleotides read TGTGCCAGCAGCCAGAAGTGGACTGGGGCCAACGTCCTGACTTTC.

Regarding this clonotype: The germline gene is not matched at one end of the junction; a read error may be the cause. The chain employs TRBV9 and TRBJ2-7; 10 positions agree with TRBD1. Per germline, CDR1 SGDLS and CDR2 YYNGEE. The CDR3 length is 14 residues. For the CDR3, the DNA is TGTGCCAGCAGGGGGGACAGGGGCTTCTACGGGCAGTACTTC. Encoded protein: CASRGDRGFYGQYF.

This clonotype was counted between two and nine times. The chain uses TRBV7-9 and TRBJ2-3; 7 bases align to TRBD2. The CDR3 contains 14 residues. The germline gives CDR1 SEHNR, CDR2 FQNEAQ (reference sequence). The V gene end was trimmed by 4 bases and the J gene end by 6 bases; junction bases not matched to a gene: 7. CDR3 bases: TGTGCCAGCAGCTCCAGTAGCGGGTCTGATACGCAGTATTTT. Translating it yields CASSSSSGSDTQYF.

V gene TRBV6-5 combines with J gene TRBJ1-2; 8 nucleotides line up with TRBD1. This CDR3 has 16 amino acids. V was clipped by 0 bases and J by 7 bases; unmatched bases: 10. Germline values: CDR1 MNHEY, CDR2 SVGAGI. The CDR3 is CASSYSRASGGSGYTF. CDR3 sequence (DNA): TGTGCCAGCAGTTACTCAAGGGCGTCAGGGGGCAGTGGCTACACCTTC.